This TCR beta chain was found in a study of response to subunit inactivated influenza vaccine (dated by TCRdb to 2017 to 2018). At the level of the whole study: Deep quantitative profiling of the T cell receptor repertoire was used in the study to follow responses to a trivalent subunit inactivated influenza vaccine. The full study reports these points: The authors proposed that each seasonal influenza vaccination may bring in only a limited number of new T cells.

Libraries came from RT-PCR. The sequencer listed for this sample is Illumina HiSeq 2500. TCRdb's own reprocessing of the public reads used fastp at Q25 and MiXCR and kept productive beta chains. Every CDR3 protein is listed once, alongside the most common genes and DNA of its rows. The sample includes about 500,000 distinct CDR3 sequences, with about 15% observed a single time. The top ten hold 3% of the sample. This clonotype turned up a few times. This clone's antigen is unknown. No quality values exist for individual bases; no much larger clone is one base distant. Trimming leaves V shorter by 1 base and J shorter by 2 bases, with the junction holding 2 bases beyond the gene matches. CDR1 is given as SGHTA and CDR2 as FQGNSA, both from the germline V gene. Its CDR3 holds 15 amino acids, cysteine through phenylalanine. Only the CDR3 DNA is retained, 45 bases long and in frame from the first base.

The chain employs TRBV7-2 and TRBJ2-1, with TRBD1 identical over 7 junction bases. The TCR was taken from a man aged 50 to 69 who received an inactivated influenza vaccine. Donor details come from another sample of the same person, matched by shared clones. The material sequenced was CD4+ T cells sorted from PBMCs, taken approximately 25 months after vaccination. The CDR3 reads as follows: CASSLVGGAYNEQFF. The nucleotides read TGTGCCAGCAGCTTAGTAGGGGGCGCCTACAATGAGCAGTTCTTC. The full variable domain, with segments outside the CDR3 supplied by the reference TRBV7-2 and TRBJ2-1 proteins, appears as GAGVSQSPSNKVTEKGKDVELRCDPISGHTALYWYRQSLGQGLEFLIYFQGNSAPDKSGLPSDRFSAERTGGSVSTLTIQRTQQEDSAVYLCASSLVGGAYNEQFFGPGTRLTVL.